These 7 T cell receptor beta chains were sequenced from one sample in a study of technical replicates of blood from a handful of donors. Data came from immunoSEQ multiplex PCR; TCRdb stores just in-frame clones and leaves some out. This sample has almost 90,000 clones, with 85% to 95% found just once. What was sequenced was T cells isolated from PBMCs. The receptors here all came from a human donor in good health.

The chain has TRBV4-1 and TRBJ1-2; perhaps TRBD1 as D (5 bases). The CDR3 spans 16 residues. Germline V gene lookup returns CDR1 MGHRA and CDR2 YSYEKL. V was trimmed by 0 bases and J by 8 bases, leaving 19 bases between them. Written as DNA, the CDR3 is TGCGCCAGCAGCCAAGACGAGTCAGTCAGGGAGGAAGGCTACACCTTC. It encodes CASSQDESVREEGYTF.

The rearrangement links TRBV9 to TRBJ2-7, with a possible D match to TRBD2 (6 bases). Germline V gene sequence: CDR1 SGDLS, CDR2 YYNGEE. The V gene lost 0 bases and the J gene lost 3 bases, with 16 bases spanning the gap. The CDR3 has 16 amino acids. The CDR3 coding sequence is TGTGCCAGCAGCGTAGGTACGGGAGAGGGCGGCTACGAGCAGTACTTC. Protein sequence: CASSVGTGEGGYEQYF.

This clone has only one observation. The V call is TRBV28, the J call TRBJ2-3, with D maybe TRBD2 (7 bases). Germline V gene lookup returns CDR1 MDHEN and CDR2 SYDVKM. The CDR3 runs to 15 residues. Trimming removed 8 bases at V and 3 bases at J, with 18 bases between. The CDR3 bases are TGTGCCAGCCGGAAAGTAGGGGGGGGAACAGATACGCAGTATTTT. Amino acids: CASRKVGGGTDTQYF. Complete variable domain (other parts from reference TRBV28 and TRBJ2-3): DVKVTQSSRYLVKRTGEKVFLECVQDMDHENMFWYRQDPGLGLRLIYFSYDVKMKEKGDIPEGYSVSREKKERFSLILESASTNQTSMYLCASRKVGGGTDTQYFGPGTRLTVL.

The chain joins TRBV7-9 to TRBJ1-2, with 7 nucleotides matching TRBD1. Losses at the gene ends were 5 bases for V and 8 bases for J; bases not matched to a gene: 8. From germline, CDR1 is SEHNR and CDR2 FQNEAQ (reference sequence). The CDR3 is 13 residues long. The chain's CDR3 is CASSPDRNIGYTF. The CDR3 DNA follows: TGTGCCAGCAGCCCGGACAGGAATATAGGCTACACCTTC.

The chain is built from TRBV7-9 and TRBJ1-1; no clear D gene. Trimming cost V 1 base and J 1 base, with 7 bases left between them. The CDR3 has 14 amino acids. Per germline, CDR1 SEHNR and CDR2 FQNEAQ (reference sequence). This CDR3 is CASSLVGGNTEAFF. Here the CDR3 DNA reads TGTGCCAGCAGCTTAGTGGGAGGGAACACTGAAGCTTTCTTT.

The rearrangement joins TRBV2 to TRBJ1-3; D gene uncertain. Trimming stripped 7 bases from V and 4 bases from J, with 5 bases between. This CDR3 comprises 11 residues. Germline values: CDR1 SNHLY, CDR2 FYNNEI. The CDR3 DNA reads TGTGCCAGCACCCGGGGAAACACCATATATTTT. Translation: CASTRGNTIYF.

CDR3 protein: CASSVTSGIGNEQFF. As DNA, the CDR3 is TGTGCCAGTAGTGTGACTAGCGGGATAGGGAATGAGCAGTTCTTC. V is TRBV19 and J is TRBJ2-1; 11 bases are a match to TRBD2. After removal of 5 bases from V and 7 bases from J, the junction contained 7 bases not matched to a gene. This CDR3 is built from 15 residues. Germline V gene lookup returns CDR1 LNHDA and CDR2 SQIVND (reference sequence).